This TCR beta chain is drawn from a study of neurological immune-mediated disorders. This clonotype came up many times. There are 17 residues in the CDR3. CDR1 is KGHSH and CDR2 is LQKENI in the germline V gene. Trimming removed 5 bases from V and 3 bases from J, with 23 bases in between. The time point here: technical triplicate 1. TCRdb used MiXCR to reprocess the 5' RACE reads, holding one entry per CDR3 protein. The table lists tens of thousands of distinct CDR3 sequences, approximately 10% of them singletons. The sequencing input was PBMCs. The chain links TRBV18 to TRBJ2-7, with D possibly being TRBD1 (6 bases). The receptor was isolated from a man aged 55 to 69 with HTLV-1-associated myelopathy (HAM/TSP). The CDR3 bases are TGTGCCAGCTCAAATCAGGGGCCCCGGAGCGGAGACTACGAGCAGTACTTC. It codes for CASSNQGPRSGDYEQYF. Drawing the rest from reference TRBV18 and TRBJ2-7, the complete variable domain is NAGVMQNPRHLVRRRGQEARLRCSPMKGHSHVYWYRQLPEEGLKFMVYLQKENIIDESGMPKERFSAEFPKEGPSILRIQQVVRGDSAAYFCASSNQGPRSGDYEQYFGPGTRLTVT.